Described below is a single T cell receptor (beta chain) sequence and its context. The data derive from a study of T cells after yellow fever vaccination. MiXCR, applied by TCRdb to the 5' RACE reads, yields one record per CDR3 protein. Among some 200,000 distinct CDR3 sequences listed, about 10% were seen once. The germline gives CDR1 MNHEY, CDR2 SVGEGT. The V gene lost 2 bases and the J gene lost 6 bases, with 11 bases spanning the gap. This CDR3 region has 14 residues. Material: CD8+ T cells sorted from PBMCs, obtained 15 days after the yellow fever booster vaccination. The sequence came from a man between 18 and 35 years old who received the YFV17D yellow fever vaccine. The chain recombines TRBV6-2 or TRBV6-3 with TRBJ1-5, with D unclear. As DNA, the CDR3 is TGTGCCAGCAGTTACGTCGGGGTAGGTCAGCCCCAGCATTTT. This encodes CASSYVGVGQPQHF.